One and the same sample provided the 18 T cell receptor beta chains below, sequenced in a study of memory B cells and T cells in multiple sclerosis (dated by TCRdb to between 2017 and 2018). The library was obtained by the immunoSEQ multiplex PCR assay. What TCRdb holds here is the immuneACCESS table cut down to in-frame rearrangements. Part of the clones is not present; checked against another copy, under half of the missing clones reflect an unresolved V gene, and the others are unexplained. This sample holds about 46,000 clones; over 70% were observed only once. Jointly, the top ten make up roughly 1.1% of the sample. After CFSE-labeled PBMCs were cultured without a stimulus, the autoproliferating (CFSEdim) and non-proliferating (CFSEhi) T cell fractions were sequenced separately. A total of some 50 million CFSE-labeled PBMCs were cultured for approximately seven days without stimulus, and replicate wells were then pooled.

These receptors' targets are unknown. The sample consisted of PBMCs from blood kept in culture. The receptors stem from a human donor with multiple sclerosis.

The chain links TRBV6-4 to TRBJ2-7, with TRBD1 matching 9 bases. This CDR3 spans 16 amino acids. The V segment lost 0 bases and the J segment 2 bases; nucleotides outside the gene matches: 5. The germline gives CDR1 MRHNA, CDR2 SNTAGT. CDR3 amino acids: CASSDSGDRDAYEQYF. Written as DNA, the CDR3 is TGTGCCAGCAGTGACTCTGGGGACAGGGATGCCTACGAGCAGTACTTC.

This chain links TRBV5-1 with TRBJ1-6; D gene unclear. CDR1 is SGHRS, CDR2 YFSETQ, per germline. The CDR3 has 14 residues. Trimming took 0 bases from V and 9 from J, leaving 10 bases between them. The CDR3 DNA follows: TGCGCCAGCAGCTTGGGTATCGATATTTCACCCCTCCACTTT. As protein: CASSLGIDISPLHF.

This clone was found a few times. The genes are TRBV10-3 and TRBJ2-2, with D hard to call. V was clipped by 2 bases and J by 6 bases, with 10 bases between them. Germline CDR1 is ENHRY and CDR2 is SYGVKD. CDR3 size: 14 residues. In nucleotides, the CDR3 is TGTGCCATCAGTGAGGGGTATAAGGCCGGGGAGCTGTTTTTT. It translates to CAISEGYKAGELFF.

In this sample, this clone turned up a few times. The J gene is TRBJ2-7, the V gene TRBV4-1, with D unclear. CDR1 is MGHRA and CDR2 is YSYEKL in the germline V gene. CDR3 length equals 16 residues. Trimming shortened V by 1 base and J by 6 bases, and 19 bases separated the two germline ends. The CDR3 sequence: CASSQAHPTAFGEQYF. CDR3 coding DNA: TGCGCCAGCAGCCAAGCGCACCCGACGGCTTTTGGCGAGCAGTACTTC.

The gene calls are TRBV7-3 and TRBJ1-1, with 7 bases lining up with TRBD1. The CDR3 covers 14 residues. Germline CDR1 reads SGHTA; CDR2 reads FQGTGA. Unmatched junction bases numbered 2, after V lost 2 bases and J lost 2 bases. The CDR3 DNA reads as TGTGCCAGCAGCTTACAGGGGGGAAACACTGAAGCTTTCTTT. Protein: CASSLQGGNTEAFF.

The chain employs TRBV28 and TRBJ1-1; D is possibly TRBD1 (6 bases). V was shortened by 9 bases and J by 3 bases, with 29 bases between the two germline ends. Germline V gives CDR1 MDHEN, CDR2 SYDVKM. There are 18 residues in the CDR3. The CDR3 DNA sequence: TGTGCCAGTCACCCCACAGGGTTGATAAGAGGGAGTGACACTGAAGCTTTCTTT. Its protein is CASHPTGLIRGSDTEAFF. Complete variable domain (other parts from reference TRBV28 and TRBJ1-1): DVKVTQSSRYLVKRTGEKVFLECVQDMDHENMFWYRQDPGLGLRLIYFSYDVKMKEKGDIPEGYSVSREKKERFSLILESASTNQTSMYLCASHPTGLIRGSDTEAFFGQGTRLTVV.

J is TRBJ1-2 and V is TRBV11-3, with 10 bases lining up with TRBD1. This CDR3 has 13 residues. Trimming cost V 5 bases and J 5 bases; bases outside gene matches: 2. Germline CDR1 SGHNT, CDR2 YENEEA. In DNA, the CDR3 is TGTGCCAGCAGCCTGGGACAGGGGTATGGCTACACCTTC. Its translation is CASSLGQGYGYTF. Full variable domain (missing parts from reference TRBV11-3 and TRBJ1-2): EAGVVQSPRYKIIEKKQPVAFWCNPISGHNTLYWYLQNLGQGPELLIRYENEEAVDDSQLPKDRFSAERLKGVDSTLKIQPAELGDSAVYLCASSLGQGYGYTFGSGTRLTVV.

This CDR3 is CASSVGGSSYNEQFF. CDR3 nucleotides: TGTGCCAGCAGCGTCGGGGGGAGCTCCTACAATGAGCAGTTCTTC. V usage is TRBV11-2 and J usage is TRBJ2-1, with 7 bases aligning to TRBD2. Germline V CDR1 and CDR2: SGHAT, FQNNGV. The length of the CDR3 is 15 residues. The junction had 4 bases not matched to a gene; V was cut back by 5 bases and J by 0 bases.

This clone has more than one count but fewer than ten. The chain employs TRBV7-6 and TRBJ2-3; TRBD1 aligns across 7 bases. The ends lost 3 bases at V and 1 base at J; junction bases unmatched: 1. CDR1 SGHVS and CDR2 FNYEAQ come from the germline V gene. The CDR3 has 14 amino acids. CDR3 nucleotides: TGTGCCAGCAGCTTCGGACAGGGCACAGATACGCAGTATTTT. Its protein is CASSFGQGTDTQYF.

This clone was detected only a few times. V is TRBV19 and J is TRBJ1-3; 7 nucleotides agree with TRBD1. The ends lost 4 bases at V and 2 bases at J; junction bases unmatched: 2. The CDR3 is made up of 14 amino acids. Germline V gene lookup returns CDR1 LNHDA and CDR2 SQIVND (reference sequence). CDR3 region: CASSSGTAGNTIYF. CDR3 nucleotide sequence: TGTGCCAGTAGTAGCGGGACAGCTGGAAACACCATATATTTT.

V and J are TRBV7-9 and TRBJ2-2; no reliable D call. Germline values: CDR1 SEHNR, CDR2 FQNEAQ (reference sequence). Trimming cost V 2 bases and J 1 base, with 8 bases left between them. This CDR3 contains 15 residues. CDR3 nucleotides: TGTGCCAGCAGCTTAAGTCGGCTGAACACCGGGGAGCTGTTTTTT. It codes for CASSLSRLNTGELFF.

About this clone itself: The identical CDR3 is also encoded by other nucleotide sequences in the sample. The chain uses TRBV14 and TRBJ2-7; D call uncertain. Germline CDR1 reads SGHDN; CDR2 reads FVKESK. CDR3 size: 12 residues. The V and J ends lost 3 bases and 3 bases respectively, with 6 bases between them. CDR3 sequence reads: CASSQALYEQYF. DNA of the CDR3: TGTGCCAGCAGCCAGGCACTCTACGAGCAGTACTTC.

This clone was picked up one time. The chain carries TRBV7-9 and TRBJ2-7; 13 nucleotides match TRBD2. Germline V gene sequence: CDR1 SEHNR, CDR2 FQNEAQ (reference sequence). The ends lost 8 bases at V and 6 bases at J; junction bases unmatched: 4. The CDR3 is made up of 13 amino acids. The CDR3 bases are TGTGCCAGCTCACTAGCGGGGGGGCTCGAGCAGTACTTC. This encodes CASSLAGGLEQYF.

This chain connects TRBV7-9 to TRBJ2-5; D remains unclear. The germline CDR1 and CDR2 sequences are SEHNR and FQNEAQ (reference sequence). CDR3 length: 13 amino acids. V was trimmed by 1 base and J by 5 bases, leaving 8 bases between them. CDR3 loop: CASSLVGSETQYF. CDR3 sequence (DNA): TGTGCCAGCAGCTTAGTAGGCAGCGAGACCCAGTACTTC.

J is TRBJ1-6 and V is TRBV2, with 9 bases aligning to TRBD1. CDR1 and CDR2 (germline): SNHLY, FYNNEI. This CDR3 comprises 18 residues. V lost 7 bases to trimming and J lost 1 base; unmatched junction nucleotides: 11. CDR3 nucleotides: TGTGCCAGCAAGTTGGGACAGGGAGGAGAGTCCTATAATTCACCCCTCCACTTT. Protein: CASKLGQGGESYNSPLHF.

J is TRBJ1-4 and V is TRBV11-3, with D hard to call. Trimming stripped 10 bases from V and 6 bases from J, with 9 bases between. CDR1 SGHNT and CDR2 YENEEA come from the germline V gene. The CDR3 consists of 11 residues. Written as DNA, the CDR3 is TGTGCCACCTTTATTTATGAAAAACTGTTTTTT. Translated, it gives CATFIYEKLFF.

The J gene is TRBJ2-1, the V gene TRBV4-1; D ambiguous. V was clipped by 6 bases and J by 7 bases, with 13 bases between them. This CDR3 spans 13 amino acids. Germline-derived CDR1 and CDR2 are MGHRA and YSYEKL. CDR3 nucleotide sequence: TGCGCCAGCAGTCTCACCCCGGAAAATGAGCAGTTCTTC. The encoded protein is CASSLTPENEQFF.

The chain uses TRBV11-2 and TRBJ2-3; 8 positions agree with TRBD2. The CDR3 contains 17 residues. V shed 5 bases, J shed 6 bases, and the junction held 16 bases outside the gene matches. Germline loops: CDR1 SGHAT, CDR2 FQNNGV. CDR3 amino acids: CASSPYGAVGGGDTQYF. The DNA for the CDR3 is TGTGCCAGCAGCCCCTACGGCGCGGTCGGGGGGGGTGATACGCAGTATTTT.